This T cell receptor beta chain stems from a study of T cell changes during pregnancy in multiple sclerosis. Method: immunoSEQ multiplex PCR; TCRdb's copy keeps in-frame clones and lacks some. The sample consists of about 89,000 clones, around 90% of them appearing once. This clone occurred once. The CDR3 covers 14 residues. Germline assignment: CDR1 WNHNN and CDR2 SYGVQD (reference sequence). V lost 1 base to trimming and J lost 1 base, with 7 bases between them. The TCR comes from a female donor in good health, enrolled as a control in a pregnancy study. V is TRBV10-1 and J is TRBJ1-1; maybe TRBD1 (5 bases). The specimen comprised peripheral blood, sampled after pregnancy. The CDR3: CASSEFRANTEAFF. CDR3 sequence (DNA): TGCGCCAGCAGTGAGTTCAGGGCGAACACTGAAGCTTTCTTT.